A selection of T cell receptor beta chains follows, all from one sample in a study of T cell responses to AZD1222 COVID-19 vaccine. Libraries were prepared by immunoSEQ multiplex PCR; TCRdb keeps only in-frame clonotypes and omits some of them. The sample lists just over 150,000 clones, 90% occurring once. The sample consisted of peripheral blood, taken on day 0 of AZD1222 vaccination. These receptors originate from an adult in good health. Each CDR3 is given with its conserved first and last residue. A D gene is named only where the DNA matches it firmly. Size values are once, few and many counts, or a class for expanded clones, and some rows have none.

j_call d_call v_call clone_size cdr3_nt cdr3_aa
TRBJ1-2 - TRBV6-5 once TGTGCCAGCAGCATGGAGGGGGGGGACTATGGCTACACCTTC CASSMEGGDYGYTF
TRBJ2-7 TRBD2 TRBV25-1 - TGTGCCAGCAGTGACCCCATAGCGGGGGGTACCTACGAGCAGTACTTC CASSDPIAGGTYEQYF
TRBJ2-7 - TRBV20-1 - TGCAGTGCTAGAGATGGCTACGAGCAGTACTTC CSARDGYEQYF
TRBJ1-5 TRBD1 TRBV19 - TGTGCCAGTACCCATCAGCTTACCGGGACAGGGGTGACTCAGCCCCAGCATTTT CASTHQLTGTGVTQPQHF
TRBJ2-1 TRBD2 TRBV6-5 - TGTGCCAGCAGTCGAGCGGGAGGGCCTATCAATGAGCAGTTCTTC CASSRAGGPINEQFF
TRBJ2-7 TRBD1 TRBV5-1 few TGCGCCAGCAGCCGCGGACAGGGACCCTACGAGCAGTACTTC CASSRGQGPYEQYF
TRBJ1-2 TRBD1 TRBV18 - TGTGCCAGCTCACCGGCCGGGACAGGGGTTTTCTATGGCTACACCTTC CASSPAGTGVFYGYTF
TRBJ1-1 TRBD1 TRBV7-9 - TGTGCCAGCAACTTCCCGGACAGGCTTCCGTTGGGGGCTTTCTTT CASNFPDRLPLGAFF
TRBJ2-7 TRBD1 TRBV28 once TGTGCCAGCCTGCCCCGACAGACAGGGGCGATCTACGAGCAGTACTTC CASLPRQTGAIYEQYF
TRBJ2-7 TRBD1 TRBV7-8 - TGTGCCAGCAGCACCCGACAGGGGAATGAGCAGTACTTC CASSTRQGNEQYF
TRBJ2-1 TRBD2 TRBV6-5 - TGTGCCAGCAGCGCAGGACTAGCGGCTCACAATGAGCAGTTCTTC CASSAGLAAHNEQFF
TRBJ2-1 TRBD2 TRBV20-1 once TGCAGTGCTAGTCTGACTAGCGGGAGTCACTACAATGAGCAGTTCTTC CSASLTSGSHYNEQFF
TRBJ1-6 TRBD1 TRBV6-5 - TGTGCCAGCAGCAACCGGGACAGGGGAAATTCACCCCTCCACTTT CASSNRDRGNSPLHF
TRBJ1-1 - TRBV3-1/TRBV3-2 - TGTGCCAGCAGCCAAGATGCTGGCGGTGAAGCTTTCTTT CASSQDAGGEAFF
TRBJ1-1 - TRBV7-9 - TGTGCCAGCAGCGTGGACGGTGAAGCTTTCTTT CASSVDGEAFF
TRBJ1-2 - TRBV7-2 - TGTGCCAGCAGCTTGAAAGGGCTTCAACACTATGGCTACACCTTC CASSLKGLQHYGYTF
TRBJ1-6 TRBD1 TRBV28 - TGTGCCAGCAGCCAGGACAGGCCAAGCTCCTATAATTCACCCCTCCACTTT CASSQDRPSSYNSPLHF
TRBJ1-1 - TRBV10-3 once TGTGCCATCAAAATGGACAGTTGGGACACTGAAGCTTTCTTT CAIKMDSWDTEAFF
TRBJ2-2 - TRBV5-4 - TGTGCCAGCAGCTTGGGACAGAACACCGGGGAGCTGTTTTTT CASSLGQNTGELFF
TRBJ2-1 - TRBV27 - TGTGCCAGCAGTTCGACCCGCCTTGGCGCCGGAAAAAACAATGAGCAGTTCTTC CASSSTRLGAGKNNEQFF
TRBJ2-1 - TRBV18 - TGTGCCAGCTCACCTCAGCCTTACAATGAGCAGTTCTTC CASSPQPYNEQFF
TRBJ2-7 - TRBV11-2 - TGTGCCAGCAGCCTAACCCACCGGGGACACTACGAGCAGTACTTC CASSLTHRGHYEQYF